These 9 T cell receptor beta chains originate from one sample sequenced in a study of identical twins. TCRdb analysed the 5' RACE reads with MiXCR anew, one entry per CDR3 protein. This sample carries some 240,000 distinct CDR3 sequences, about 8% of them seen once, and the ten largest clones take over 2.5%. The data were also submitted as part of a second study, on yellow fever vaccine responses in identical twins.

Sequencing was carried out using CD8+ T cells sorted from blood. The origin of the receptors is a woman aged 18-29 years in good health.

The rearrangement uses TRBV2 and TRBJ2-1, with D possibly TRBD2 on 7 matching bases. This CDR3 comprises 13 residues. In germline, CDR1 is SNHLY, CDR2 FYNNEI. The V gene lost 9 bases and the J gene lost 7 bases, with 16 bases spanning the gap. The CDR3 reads CARMGGRENEQFF. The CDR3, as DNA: TGTGCCAGGATGGGGGGGCGCGAGAATGAGCAGTTCTTC.

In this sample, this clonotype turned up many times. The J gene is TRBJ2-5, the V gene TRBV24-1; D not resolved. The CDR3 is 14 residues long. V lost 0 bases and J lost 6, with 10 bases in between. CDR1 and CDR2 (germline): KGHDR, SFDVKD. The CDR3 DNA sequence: TGTGCCACCAGTGATTTGGACAACCCCAAGACCCAGTACTTC. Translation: CATSDLDNPKTQYF.

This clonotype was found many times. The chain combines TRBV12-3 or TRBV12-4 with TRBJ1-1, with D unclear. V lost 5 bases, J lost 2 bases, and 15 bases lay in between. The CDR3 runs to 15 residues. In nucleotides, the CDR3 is TGTGCCAGCAGTCCTGAGCCCGACTTAAACACTGAAGCTTTCTTT. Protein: CASSPEPDLNTEAFF.

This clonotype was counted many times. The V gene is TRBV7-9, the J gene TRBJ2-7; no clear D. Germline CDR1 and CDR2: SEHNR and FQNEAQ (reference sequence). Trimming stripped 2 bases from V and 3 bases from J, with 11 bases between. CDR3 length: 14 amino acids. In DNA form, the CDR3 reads TGTGCCAGCAGCTTAAGTAATGAAGACTACGAGCAGTACTTC. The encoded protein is CASSLSNEDYEQYF.

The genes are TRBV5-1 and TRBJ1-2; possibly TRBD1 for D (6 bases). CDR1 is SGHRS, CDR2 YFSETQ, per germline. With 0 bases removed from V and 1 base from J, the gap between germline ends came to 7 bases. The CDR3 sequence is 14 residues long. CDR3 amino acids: CASSLDRDNYGYTF. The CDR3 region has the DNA TGCGCCAGCAGCTTGGACAGGGATAACTATGGCTACACCTTC.

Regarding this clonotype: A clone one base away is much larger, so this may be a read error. CDR3 DNA: TGTGCCAGAAGCGGACTCCCCAGCTCCTACAATGAGCAGTTCTTC. Its protein is CARSGLPSSYNEQFF. J is TRBJ2-1 and V is TRBV11-2; D perhaps matches TRBD2 (5 bases). This CDR3 region has 15 residues. Trimming stripped 9 bases from V and 0 bases from J, with 15 bases between. Germline loops: CDR1 SGHAT, CDR2 FQNNGV.

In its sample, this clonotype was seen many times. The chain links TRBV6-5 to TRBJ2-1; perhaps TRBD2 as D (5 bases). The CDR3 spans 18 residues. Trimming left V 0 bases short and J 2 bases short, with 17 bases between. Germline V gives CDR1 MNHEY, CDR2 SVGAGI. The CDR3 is CASSYSSPPGIAYNEQFF. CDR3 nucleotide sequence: TGTGCCAGCAGTTACTCGTCACCCCCGGGAATAGCCTACAATGAGCAGTTCTTC.

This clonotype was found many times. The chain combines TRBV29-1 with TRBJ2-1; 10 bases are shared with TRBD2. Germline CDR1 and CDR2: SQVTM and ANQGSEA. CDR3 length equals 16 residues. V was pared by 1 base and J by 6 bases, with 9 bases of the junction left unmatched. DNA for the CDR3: TGCAGCGTTGAAGGGATAACTAGCGGGAATTTCAATGAGCAGTTCTTC. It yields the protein CSVEGITSGNFNEQFF.

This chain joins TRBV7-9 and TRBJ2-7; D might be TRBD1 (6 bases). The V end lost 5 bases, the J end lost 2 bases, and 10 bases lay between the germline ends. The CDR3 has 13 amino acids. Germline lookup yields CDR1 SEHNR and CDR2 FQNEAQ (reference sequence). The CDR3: CASSHRATYEQYF. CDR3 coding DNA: TGTGCCAGCAGCCACAGGGCCACCTACGAGCAGTACTTC.